The 21 T cell receptor beta chains reported below all come from one sample, sequenced in a study of shared clonotypes between healthy human individuals. Clones were sequenced by immunoSEQ multiplex PCR, and TCRdb holds only the in-frame ones, with some missing. The sample has 100,000 or so clones; approximately 51% are singletons. The sample was PBMCs. The receptors stem from a woman between 35 and 50 years old in good health. Some clones in this sample may be carry-over from other donors' samples.

The CDR3 DNA is TGTGCCTGGAGTGTGGGTGGGAGCGCCTACGAGCAGTACTTC. The encoded protein is CAWSVGGSAYEQYF. The V gene is TRBV30, the J gene TRBJ2-5; the D gene is possibly TRBD2 (5 bases). The J call is uncertain, as TRBJ2-7 better fits the DNA end. The CDR3 extends over 14 amino acids. Germline V gene sequence: CDR1 GTSNPN, CDR2 SVGIG (reference sequence).

J is TRBJ2-2 and V is TRBV30, with a weak D call TRBD1 (6 bases). The CDR3 loop spans 10 amino acids. Trimming removed 5 bases from V and 10 bases from J, with 8 bases in between. The germline gives CDR1 GTSNPN, CDR2 SVGIG (reference sequence). Here the CDR3 DNA reads TGTGCCTGGGGACAGCCGGAGCTGTTTTTT. Protein sequence: CAWGQPELFF.

V usage is TRBV2 and J usage is TRBJ2-3; maybe TRBD1 (5 bases). Trimming removed 1 base from V and 2 bases from J, with 16 bases in between. CDR1 and CDR2 from the germline V gene are SNHLY and FYNNEI. The CDR3 contains 17 residues. CDR3 sequence reads: CASSEERRGVLTDTQYF. CDR3 nucleotides: TGTGCCAGCAGTGAAGAGAGAAGGGGCGTTCTCACAGATACGCAGTATTTT.

This clone was seen many times. The chain has TRBV19 and TRBJ2-6, with D perhaps given as TRBD1 or TRBD2 (5 bases each). Trimming left V 3 bases short and J 4 bases short, with 19 bases between. Germline V lookup: CDR1 LNHDA, CDR2 SQIVND (reference sequence). The CDR3 spans 18 residues. CDR3 in DNA: TGTGCCAGTAGTATTCCGGGACGGAAAGCCACCGGGGCCAACGTCCTGACTTTC. This codes for CASSIPGRKATGANVLTF.

On this clone: A far more abundant clone sits one base away, making this likely a read error. This chain joins TRBV9 and TRBJ2-7, with 8 positions matching TRBD1. The germline V gene has CDR1 SGDLS and CDR2 YYNGEE. The ends lost 4 bases at V and 6 bases at J; junction bases unmatched: 9. CDR3 length: 14 residues. The CDR3 DNA is TGTGCCAGCAGCACACAGGGGGTACCCTGCGAGCAGTACTTC. Translation gives CASSTQGVPCEQYF. Using reference TRBV9 and TRBJ2-7 for the parts outside the CDR3, the full variable domain is DSGVTQTPKHLITATGQRVTLRCSPRSGDLSVYWYQQSLDQGLQFLIQYYNGEERAKGNILERFSAQQFPDLHSELNLSSLELGDSALYFCASSTQGVPCEQYFGPGTRLTVT.

With respect to this clone: A much larger clone is a single base away; this may be a read error. The chain recombines TRBV7-3 with TRBJ2-1, with 7 bases identical to TRBD2. The CDR3 has 14 residues. The germline CDR1 and CDR2 sequences are SGHTA and FQGTGA. The DNA of the CDR3 is TGTGCCAGCAGCTCGAGGACTAGTAGAGATGAGCGGTTCTTC. Amino acid sequence: CASSSRTSRDERFF.

This rearrangement joins TRBV2 to TRBJ1-2; 8 nucleotides align to TRBD1. CDR3 length: 13 amino acids. Germline trimming cut 4 bases from V and 8 bases from J; bases unmatched to any gene: 6. Germline V gene lookup returns CDR1 SNHLY and CDR2 FYNNEI. CDR3 sequence (DNA): TGTGCCAGCAGTGCTGACAGGGGTGAAGGCTACACCTTC. Amino acid sequence: CASSADRGEGYTF.

The V and J genes are TRBV7-2 and TRBJ2-2, with D hard to call. The CDR3 is 14 residues long. Trimming stripped 5 bases from V and 4 bases from J, with 11 bases between. In germline, CDR1 is SGHTA, CDR2 FQGNSA. The CDR3 protein is CASSPSSGTGELFF. CDR3 bases: TGTGCCAGCAGCCCCTCGTCGGGCACCGGGGAGCTGTTTTTT.

On this clone: A far larger clone is only one base removed, so a read error is likely. This chain joins TRBV6-1 and TRBJ2-6; TRBD2 aligns across 7 bases. Germline CDR1 is MNHNS and CDR2 is SASEGT. V lost 4 bases, J lost 0 bases, and 0 bases stayed unmatched. There are 15 residues in the CDR3. Here the CDR3 reads CASSGGGSGANVLTF. CDR3 nucleotide sequence: TGTGCCAGCAGTGGGGGGGGCTCTGGGGCCAACGTCCTGACTTTC.

Ten or more counts support this clone. In the same sample, other DNA sequences code for this CDR3. The V gene is TRBV30, the J gene TRBJ2-7; the D is unclear. Deletions cut 0 bases from V and 4 bases from J, with 7 bases between. The germline V gene encodes CDR1 GTSNPN and CDR2 SVGIG (reference sequence). The CDR3 runs to 12 residues. This CDR3 reads CAWSVREYEQYF. The CDR3 DNA is TGTGCCTGGAGTGTTAGGGAATACGAGCAGTACTTC.

Points on this clone: An end of the junction does not agree with germline; a read error may underlie this. Other DNA sequences in this sample translate to the same CDR3. The chain employs TRBV30 and TRBJ2-4; 10 positions match TRBD2. The germline V gene has CDR1 GTSNPN and CDR2 SVGIG (reference sequence). The CDR3 consists of 16 residues. The CDR3: CASMLAGDGAKNIQYF. CDR3 DNA: TGCGCCTCCATGCTAGCGGGAGACGGGGCCAAAAACATTCAGTACTTC. The entire variable domain, with the rest obtained from reference TRBV30 and TRBJ2-4, is as follows: SQTIHQWPATLVQPVGSPLSLECTVEGTSNPNLYWYRQAAGRGLQLLFYSVGIGQISSEVPQNLSASRPQDRQFILSSKKLLLSDSGFYLCASMLAGDGAKNIQYFGAGTRLSVL.

This clone appeared many times. V and J are TRBV4-1 and TRBJ2-5; D is uncertain. Germline-derived CDR1 and CDR2 are MGHRA and YSYEKL. CDR3 length: 12 residues. Trimming removed 0 bases from V and 7 bases from J, with 6 bases in between. The CDR3 DNA follows: TGCGCCAGCAGCCAAGATGGCCTGACCCAGTACTTC. Amino acid sequence: CASSQDGLTQYF.

A word on this clone: This clone may be a read error of a much larger clone one base away. CDR3 bases: TGTGCCAGCAGCCAAGGGGGGACCCAGTACTTC. This translates into CASSQGGTQYF. The chain is built from TRBV14 and TRBJ2-5; D call uncertain. Germline V lookup: CDR1 SGHDN, CDR2 FVKESK. The CDR3 extends over 11 amino acids. The germline V and J ends were trimmed by 1 base and 7 bases, with 4 bases remaining between them.

The rearrangement joins TRBV6-1 to TRBJ1-2; 7 bases match TRBD1. The CDR3 contains 13 residues. The germline V gene encodes CDR1 MNHNS and CDR2 SASEGT. The J segment lost 2 bases and the V segment lost 4 bases, leaving 1 base of the junction unmatched. In DNA form, the CDR3 reads TGTGCCAGCAGTGGACAGGGAAACTATGGCTACACCTTC. Residues: CASSGQGNYGYTF.

This clone occurred a few times. The chain carries TRBV7-2 and TRBJ1-1; a weak D match, TRBD1 (5 bases). V was trimmed by 3 bases and J by 4 bases, leaving 15 bases between them. The CDR3 loop spans 15 amino acids. Looked up from germline, CDR1 is SGHTA and CDR2 is FQGNSA. The CDR3 sequence: CASSFRQYKATEAFF. In nucleotides, the CDR3 is TGTGCCAGCAGCTTCAGACAGTATAAGGCCACTGAAGCTTTCTTT.

This clone was counted between two and nine times. The genes are TRBV29-1 and TRBJ2-7; 9 nucleotides align to TRBD2. The CDR3 has 14 residues. V was pared by 2 bases and J by 4 bases, with 6 bases of the junction left unmatched. CDR1 and CDR2 from the germline V gene are SQVTM and ANQGSEA. The CDR3, as DNA: TGCAGCGTTGAACGTAGCGGGGGAGGGTACGAGCAGTACTTC. Amino acid sequence: CSVERSGGGYEQYF.

For this clone: The germline gene is not matched at one end of the junction; a read error may be the cause. The chain has TRBV29-1 and TRBJ2-5; TRBD2 might be the D (5 bases). Per the germline V gene, CDR1 is SQVTM and CDR2 is ANQGSEA. The CDR3 covers 13 residues. CDR3 region: CSVEGGAGETQHF. The CDR3 region has the DNA TGCAGCGTTGAAGGGGGAGCCGGGGAGACCCAGCACTTC.

Only a few counts were recorded for this clone. V gene TRBV27 combines with J gene TRBJ2-7; 8 bases agree with TRBD2. The CDR3 has 17 residues. Looked up from germline, CDR1 is MNHEY and CDR2 is SMNVEV (reference sequence). Losses at the gene ends were 4 bases for V and 2 bases for J; bases not matched to a gene: 13. DNA for the CDR3: TGTGCCAGCAGTTATAGTATATTAACTAGCGGCGCCTACGAGCAGTACTTC. Translated: CASSYSILTSGAYEQYF.

This clone was picked up a small number of times. The rearrangement links TRBV5-1 to TRBJ2-5, with TRBD1 identical over 10 bases. Germline trimming cut 0 bases from V and 5 bases from J; bases unmatched to any gene: 4. The germline CDR1 and CDR2 sequences are SGHRS and YFSETQ. The length of the CDR3 is 15 residues. CDR3 sequence: CASSLAGTGVETQYF. CDR3 DNA sequence: TGCGCCAGCAGCTTGGCCGGGACAGGGGTCGAGACCCAGTACTTC.

The sample holds many counts of this clone. This CDR3 is also generated by other DNA sequences in the sample. This chain joins TRBV4-1 and TRBJ2-7; D is unclear. The CDR3 is 13 residues long. The germline V gene has CDR1 MGHRA and CDR2 YSYEKL. The V and J ends lost 1 base and 3 bases respectively, with 7 bases between them. CDR3 nucleotide sequence: TGCGCCAGCAGCCAAGTGTCGAACTACGAGCAGTACTTC. Residues: CASSQVSNYEQYF.

This chain links TRBV4-2 with TRBJ1-2, with 10 positions matching TRBD1. J lost 4 bases, V lost 4 bases, and 9 bases had no gene match. Germline V gives CDR1 LGHNA, CDR2 YNFKEQ. The CDR3 contains 16 residues. The CDR3 coding sequence is TGTGCCAGCAGCCTATGGGGGACAGGGGATTCCTATGGCTACACCTTC. Translated: CASSLWGTGDSYGYTF.